This T cell receptor beta chain was identified in a study of CD8 T cells in Susac syndrome. Study-level findings and limits: The study conceded that its TCR sequencing and HLA analysis involved relatively few individuals.

Deletions cut 8 bases from V and 8 bases from J, with 12 bases between. Germline lookup yields CDR1 SGHDN and CDR2 FVKESK. The length of the CDR3 is 11 residues. cDNA came from approximately 0.5 to 1 ug RNA primed by random hexamers. One entry per CDR3 protein results from TCRdb running MiXCR on the immunoSEQ multiplex PCR reads. The sample yields 150,000 to 160,000 distinct CDR3 sequences, about 95% seen once. Note on this clonotype: What it binds is not known.

The material sequenced was CD4+ T cells from PBMCs. The rearrangement uses TRBV14 and TRBJ1-2; D is uncertain. The TCR sequence derives from a human donor with Susac syndrome. DNA of the CDR3: TGTGCCAGCGGTACGGGCGGAGGCTACACCTTC. Its translation: CASGTGGGYTF.